This is a list of T cell receptor beta chains from one sample in a study of blood T cell repertoires in COVID-19. Assay used: immunoSEQ multiplex PCR; TCRdb lists only in-frame clones, some missing. The table includes roughly 280,000 clones, roughly nine tenths detected once. Sequencing was done on a sample of PBMCs or T cells enriched from blood (not recorded which). The receptors stem from a woman aged 18-29 years who had recovered from COVID-19. CDR3s include the opening cysteine and the closing phenylalanine or tryptophan. Each record gives: D gene, J gene, V gene, clone size, CDR3 DNA, CDR3 protein. The D gene is left open where the match is weak. Clone size is given for some rows only: seen once, a few or many times, or a class if the clone is expanded.

TRBD2 | TRBJ2-5 | TRBV7-8 | NA | TGTGCCAGCAGCTTAAGTAGCGGGGGTACACAAGAGACCCAGTACTTC | CASSLSSGGTQETQYF
TRBD1 | TRBJ1-2 | TRBV19 | NA | TGTGCCAGTAGTGGACAGGTCTATGGCTACACCTTC | CASSGQVYGYTF
TRBD2 | TRBJ2-1 | TRBV7-6 | NA | TGTGCCAGCAGCCTCTACTTGAGCGGGACTAGCGGTTTCAATGAGCAGTTCTTC | CASSLYLSGTSGFNEQFF
TRBD2 | TRBJ2-1 | TRBV2 | NA | TGTGCCAGCAGAGAACTAGCGGGGGCAGAAGGGAATGAGCAGTTCTTC | CASRELAGAEGNEQFF
TRBD1 | TRBJ1-2 | TRBV11-2 | once | TGTGCCAGCACCGAGGGGGCGACTAACTATGGCTACACCTTC | CASTEGATNYGYTF
NA | TRBJ1-2 | TRBV6-5 | NA | TGTGCCAGCAGCCCCACAGAGCTAGCCAACTATGGCTACACCTTC | CASSPTELANYGYTF
NA | TRBJ1-2 | TRBV11-2 | NA | TGTGCCAGCAGCCCTGGCGGACAGAACTATGGCTACACCTTC | CASSPGGQNYGYTF
NA | TRBJ2-2 | TRBV5-1 | NA | TGCGCCAGCAGCTTTAGCGGTGCGAACACCGGGGAGCTGTTTTTT | CASSFSGANTGELFF
NA | TRBJ2-7 | TRBV30 | NA | TGTGCCTGGAGTCGCCAGGGCTGGGGCCACGAGCAGTACTTC | CAWSRQGWGHEQYF
NA | TRBJ1-5 | TRBV4-1 | NA | TGCGCCAGCAGCCAAGAGGGTGATAGACGGGGGAATCAGCCCCAGCATTTT | CASSQEGDRRGNQPQHF
NA | TRBJ1-1 | TRBV5-6 | NA | TGTGCCAGCAGCTTATCGGGGAACAGTGAAGCTTTCTTT | CASSLSGNSEAFF
TRBD1 | TRBJ1-4 | TRBV6-1 | NA | TGTGCCAGCAGTGAAGGGAGGGGGCGATCTAATGAAAAACTGTTTTTT | CASSEGRGRSNEKLFF
NA | TRBJ2-7 | TRBV5-1 | NA | TGCGCCAGCAGAGTCGAATGGAGCTCCTACGAGCAGTACTTC | CASRVEWSSYEQYF
TRBD2 | TRBJ2-3 | TRBV3-1/TRBV3-2 | NA | TGTGCCAGCAGCCCGCCCCTAGCGGGGATCACAGATACGCAGTATTTT | CASSPPLAGITDTQYF
TRBD1 | TRBJ1-6 | TRBV7-9 | NA | TGTGCCAGCAGCTTAGCCCTCCAGGGGGGACATTCACCCCTCCACTTT | CASSLALQGGHSPLHF
NA | TRBJ2-7 | TRBV27 | NA | TGTGCCAGCAGCTTAGGGGGGACCTCCTACGAGCAGTACTTC | CASSLGGTSYEQYF
NA | TRBJ2-5 | TRBV15 | NA | TGTGCCACCAGCATCTCTCGGGGTACCCAAGAGACCCAGTACTTC | CATSISRGTQETQYF
TRBD1 | TRBJ2-7 | TRBV4-2 | NA | TGTGCCAGCAGCCAGACCGGGACAGGGACCTACGAGCAGTACTTC | CASSQTGTGTYEQYF
TRBD1 | TRBJ1-2 | TRBV28 | NA | TGTGCCAGCAGTTTCGGAAACAGGGGGGACTATGGCTACACCTTC | CASSFGNRGDYGYTF
TRBD1 | TRBJ1-2 | TRBV27 | NA | TGTGCCAGCAGTCAGGGACAGGGGGCAAGTAACTATGGCTACACCTTC | CASSQGQGASNYGYTF
NA | TRBJ2-5 | TRBV7-7 | NA | TGTGCTAGCAGTCCTACTATAGCTGGTGTAGGAGAGACCCAGTACTTC | CASSPTIAGVGETQYF
TRBD1 | TRBJ2-7 | TRBV29-1 | NA | TGCAGCGTCCGGGGGACAGGCGCCTACGAGCAGTACTTC | CSVRGTGAYEQYF
TRBD1 | TRBJ1-4 | TRBV2 | NA | TGTGCCAGGAGGACAGGAAATAATGAAAAACTGTTTTTT | CARRTGNNEKLFF
TRBD1 | TRBJ1-2 | TRBV5-1 | NA | TGCGCCAGCAGCGCGACGGGACAGCCTAACTATGGCTACACCTTC | CASSATGQPNYGYTF
TRBD1 | TRBJ2-5 | TRBV6-6 | NA | TGTGCCAGCAGTAAATCAGGGGGCCGCACTCAAGAGACCCAGTACTTC | CASSKSGGRTQETQYF
NA | TRBJ1-1 | TRBV6-6 | NA | TGTGCCAGCAAGGACTCGAACACTGAAGCTTTCTTT | CASKDSNTEAFF
NA | TRBJ1-2 | TRBV5-1 | NA | TGCGCCAGCGCCCTGATTCCGGATCTAGCTAACTATGGCTACACCTTC | CASALIPDLANYGYTF
TRBD1 | TRBJ1-5 | TRBV28 | once | TGTGCCAGCAGTCCCGACAGGGATTATGGTCAGCCCCAGCATTTT | CASSPDRDYGQPQHF
TRBD1 | TRBJ1-2 | TRBV5-1 | NA | TGCGCCAGCAGCCCGGGGGACAGGGGAGGGTATGGCTACACCTTC | CASSPGDRGGYGYTF
TRBD1 | TRBJ1-2 | TRBV7-3 | NA | TGTGCCAGCAGCCCCCAGGGGGGCGAGGATGGCTACACCTTC | CASSPQGGEDGYTF
TRBD1 | TRBJ1-2 | TRBV11-2 | NA | TGTGCCAGCAGCTTGACAGGGTATGGCTACACCTTC | CASSLTGYGYTF
NA | TRBJ2-3 | TRBV6-5 | NA | TGTGCCAGCAGTTTACTCCTGGGGGCCACGTCCGCGCAGTATTTT | CASSLLLGATSAQYF
NA | TRBJ1-1 | TRBV20-1 | few | TGCAGTGCTGGACAAAACACTGAAGCTTTCTTT | CSAGQNTEAFF
NA | TRBJ1-5 | TRBV9 | NA | TGTGCCAGCAGCGCCAGTGGCAACAATCAGCCCCAGCATTTT | CASSASGNNQPQHF
NA | TRBJ1-2 | TRBV5-6 | NA | TGTGCCAGCAGCTTGGACATCTTCAGCGGGGGCTACACCTTC | CASSLDIFSGGYTF
NA | TRBJ1-4 | TRBV2 | once | TGTGCCAGCAGTGAAACGGGCAGGGGTGATGAAAAACTGTTTTTT | CASSETGRGDEKLFF
NA | TRBJ1-2 | TRBV24-1 | NA | TGTGCCACCAGTTGGCGTGGGCAGCCCAACTATGGCTACACCTTC | CATSWRGQPNYGYTF
NA | TRBJ1-6 | TRBV5-1 | NA | TGCGCCAGCAGCTTGGTAGATATGGATTCACCCCTCCACTTT | CASSLVDMDSPLHF
TRBD2 | TRBJ2-1 | TRBV24-1 | NA | TGTGCCACCAGCCCTCGCGGGGGGAGGAATGAGCAGTTCTTC | CATSPRGGRNEQFF
NA | TRBJ1-2 | TRBV27 | NA | TGTGCCAGCACCCTTACAGCAGCAATTAACTATGGCTACACCTTC | CASTLTAAINYGYTF
TRBD1 | TRBJ1-6 | TRBV5-3 | NA | TGTGCCAGAAGCGAGACCGGGACAGGGGGAAATTCACCCCTCCACTTT | CARSETGTGGNSPLHF
NA | TRBJ1-1 | TRBV5-1 | NA | TGCGCCAGCGCAGAGGGCACTGAAGCTTTCTTT | CASAEGTEAFF
NA | TRBJ1-1 | TRBV19 | NA | TGTGCCAGTACCCGAGGGACATCTGAAGCTTTCTTT | CASTRGTSEAFF
TRBD1 | TRBJ1-1 | TRBV11-2 | NA | TGTGCCAGCAGCGGCCGGGACAGGGACCACACTGAAGCTTTCTTT | CASSGRDRDHTEAFF
TRBD1 | TRBJ1-4 | TRBV3-1/TRBV3-2 | NA | TGTGCCAGCAGCCAAAGGACAGGAGGTAATGAAAAACTGTTTTTT | CASSQRTGGNEKLFF
TRBD1 | TRBJ2-7 | TRBV28 | NA | TGTGCCAGCAGTTTAGGACAGGGGTGGGAGCAGTACTTC | CASSLGQGWEQYF
TRBD1 | TRBJ1-6 | TRBV6-5 | NA | TGTGCCAGCACCATGACAGGGTCTTCACCCCTCCACTTT | CASTMTGSSPLHF
TRBD1 | TRBJ1-5 | TRBV2 | NA | TGTGCCAGCAGTGGGACAGGGGGAAGGCAGCCCCAGCATTTT | CASSGTGGRQPQHF
NA | TRBJ2-7 | TRBV11-3 | NA | TGTGCCAGCAGCTTCTCCGGGGAAACCTACGAGCAGTACTTC | CASSFSGETYEQYF
NA | TRBJ1-1 | TRBV10-3 | NA | TGTGCCACCTCCGTCTCACCCAGGGACACTGAAGCTTTCTTT | CATSVSPRDTEAFF
TRBD1 | TRBJ1-1 | TRBV18 | NA | TGTGCCAGCTCCACGACAGGGGACACTGAAGCTTTCTTT | CASSTTGDTEAFF
NA | TRBJ2-5 | TRBV27 | NA | TGTGCCAGCAGTTGGGGCAAAGAGTCTGGAGAGACCCAGTACTTC | CASSWGKESGETQYF
NA | TRBJ2-7 | TRBV3-1/TRBV3-2 | NA | TGTGCCAGCAGCCAGTCCGTCTTCGACATCCAGCAGTACTTC | CASSQSVFDIQQYF
TRBD2 | TRBJ2-3 | TRBV19 | NA | TGTGCCAGTAGTTCGCGGGGGGCCCCAGATACGCAGTATTTT | CASSSRGAPDTQYF
NA | TRBJ1-1 | TRBV3-1/TRBV3-2 | once | TGTGCCAGCAGCCAAGCACGGGTGAACACTGAAGCTTTCTTT | CASSQARVNTEAFF
NA | TRBJ1-1 | TRBV7-2 | NA | TGTGCCAGCAGCCTTAACACGGGAAGGACTGAAGCTTTCTTT | CASSLNTGRTEAFF
TRBD2 | TRBJ2-1 | TRBV11-2 | NA | TGTGCCAGCAGCTTAGTTAGCGGGGATCTGTTCTTC | CASSLVSGDLFF
NA | TRBJ1-3 | TRBV7-6 | NA | TGTGCCAGCAGCTTAGTGGGGGGGCAAGGAAACACCATATATTTT | CASSLVGGQGNTIYF
NA | TRBJ2-7 | TRBV7-9 | NA | TGTGCCAGCAGCTTTATGTCAGGGAACGAGCAGTACTTC | CASSFMSGNEQYF
NA | TRBJ1-2 | TRBV7-6 | NA | TGTGCCAGCAGCCCGACTCTGGGGAGCACCTTC | CASSPTLGSTF